A single sample gave rise to the 5 T cell receptor beta chains below, sequenced in a study of shared clonotypes between healthy human individuals. Data came from immunoSEQ multiplex PCR; TCRdb stores just in-frame clones and leaves some out. There are a few million clones in the sample; 95% occur only once, and roughly 0.13% lies in the top ten. Sequencing used naive CD4+ T cells sorted from blood. Subset meaning: CD45RA+ positively selected. These receptors were taken from a man between 18 and 29 years old in good health.

This clone was recorded only once. The chain combines TRBV6-1 with TRBJ2-1, with D uncertain. V lost 1 base and J 12 bases, leaving 4 bases between the germline ends. Germline V gives CDR1 MNHNS, CDR2 SASEGT. The CDR3 contains 10 residues. In DNA form, the CDR3 reads TGTGCCAGCAGTGAAGGCGTGCAGTTCTTC. As protein: CASSEGVQFF.

Only a few counts were recorded for this clone. The genes are TRBV5-5 and TRBJ1-5; D ambiguous. This CDR3 is built from 13 residues. V lost 1 base, J lost 4 bases, and 6 bases lay in between. Germline-derived CDR1 and CDR2 are SGHKS and YYEKEE (reference sequence). The CDR3: CASSLHGNQPQHF. The CDR3 DNA is TGTGCCAGCAGCTTGCATGGGAATCAGCCCCAGCATTTT.

The chain employs TRBV6-1 and TRBJ1-5, with D unresolved. Germline CDR1 MNHNS, CDR2 SASEGT. The CDR3 runs 15 residues. The V gene lost 3 bases and the J gene lost 0 bases, with 9 bases spanning the gap. The CDR3, as DNA: TGTGCCAGCAGTGATCCCGGGAATAGCAATCAGCCCCAGCATTTT. Translating gives CASSDPGNSNQPQHF.

This clone was counted a single time. Other DNA sequences in the sample encode the same CDR3. The V gene is TRBV5-1, the J gene TRBJ2-2, with 9 bases aligning to TRBD1. The CDR3 covers 15 residues. The V gene's germline CDR1 is SGHRS and CDR2 YFSETQ. V shed 2 bases and J 4 bases; nucleotides not matched to a gene: 3. This CDR3 reads CASSLQGAGTGELFF. The CDR3 DNA reads as TGCGCCAGCAGCTTACAGGGGGCGGGCACCGGGGAGCTGTTTTTT.

This chain joins TRBV5-5 and TRBJ1-2; TRBD1 aligns across 8 bases. This CDR3 comprises 15 residues. The J segment lost 7 bases and the V segment lost 4 bases, leaving 12 bases of the junction unmatched. Germline V gives CDR1 SGHKS, CDR2 YYEKEE (reference sequence). This CDR3 is CASSPQPGQAGGYTF. For the CDR3, the DNA is TGTGCCAGCAGCCCCCAACCGGGACAGGCTGGTGGCTACACCTTC.